This TCR beta chain is from a study of shared T cell receptors in the human thymus. The CDR3 covers 13 residues. Germline V CDR1 and CDR2: GTSNPN, SVGIG (reference sequence). Trimming cost V 3 bases and J 9 bases, with 15 bases left between them. Clones were sequenced by immunoSEQ multiplex PCR, and TCRdb holds only the in-frame ones, with some missing. Of about 660,000 clones in the sample, approximately 90% were seen once. These records were also assigned to another study, of human thymus T cells. That source reports: Immunologically healthy infants in Finland undergoing congenital heart defect surgery were the donors. Thymus tissue for the work was resected from patients undergoing corrective heart surgery. Use of V and J genes seemed skewed within the thymic and blood repertoires. Related studies noted strongly shared thymic repertoires across unrelated people.

The receptor's source is a boy in the first two years of life with a congenital heart defect. The sequencing input was thymocytes. The V and J genes are TRBV30 and TRBJ2-1, with D possibly TRBD2 on 7 matching bases. CDR3 in amino acids: CAWSIGLGGEQFF. In nucleotides, the CDR3 is TGTGCCTGGAGCATCGGACTAGGGGGTGAGCAGTTCTTC.